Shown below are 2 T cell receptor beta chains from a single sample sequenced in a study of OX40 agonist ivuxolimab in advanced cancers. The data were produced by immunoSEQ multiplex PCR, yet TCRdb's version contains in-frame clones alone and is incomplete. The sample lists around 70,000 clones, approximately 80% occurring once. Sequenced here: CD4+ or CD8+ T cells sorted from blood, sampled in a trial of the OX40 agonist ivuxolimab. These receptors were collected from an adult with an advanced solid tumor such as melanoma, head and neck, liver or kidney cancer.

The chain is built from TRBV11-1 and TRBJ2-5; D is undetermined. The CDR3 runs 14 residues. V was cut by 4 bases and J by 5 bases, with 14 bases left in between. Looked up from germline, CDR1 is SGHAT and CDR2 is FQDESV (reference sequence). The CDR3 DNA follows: TGTGCCAGCAGCTCCTCGACAATGGGGGAGACCCAGTACTTC. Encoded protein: CASSSSTMGETQYF.

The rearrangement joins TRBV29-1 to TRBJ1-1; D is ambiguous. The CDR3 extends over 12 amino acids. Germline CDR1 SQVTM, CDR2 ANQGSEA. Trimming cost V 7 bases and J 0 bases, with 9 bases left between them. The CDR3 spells CSAQKMNTEAFF. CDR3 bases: TGCAGCGCCCAGAAGATGAACACTGAAGCTTTCTTT.